This T cell receptor (beta chain) was found in a study of identical twins. Study findings and constraints: Whereas memory repertoires showed no such difference, abundant cord blood beta clonotypes carried fewer insertions. Beta out-of-frame sequences showed weaker excess twin sharing. A partial confounding effect on zero-insertion analyses could come from invariant MAIT and iNKT cells. Models underestimated TCR alpha sharing (out-of-frame) in monozygotic twins.

Concerning this clonotype itself: What it binds is unknown.

TCRdb fed the 5' RACE reads into MiXCR, producing one record per CDR3 protein. The sample has 270,000 or so distinct CDR3 sequences, roughly 8.7% seen once. The CDR3 length is 16 residues. The V end lost 2 bases, the J end lost 6 bases, and 18 bases lay between the germline ends. Germline assignment: CDR1 MDHEN and CDR2 SYDVKM. Another study also made use of these data, one on yellow fever vaccine responses in identical twins.

The material sequenced was CD8+ T cells sorted from blood. The TCR originated in a woman between 18 and 30 years old in good health. The chain uses TRBV28 and TRBJ2-3, with D perhaps matching TRBD1 (6 bases). CDR3 sequence reads: CASSLPRDRLEDTQYF. The CDR3 DNA reads as TGTGCCAGCAGTTTACCCCGCGACAGGCTAGAGGATACGCAGTATTTT.